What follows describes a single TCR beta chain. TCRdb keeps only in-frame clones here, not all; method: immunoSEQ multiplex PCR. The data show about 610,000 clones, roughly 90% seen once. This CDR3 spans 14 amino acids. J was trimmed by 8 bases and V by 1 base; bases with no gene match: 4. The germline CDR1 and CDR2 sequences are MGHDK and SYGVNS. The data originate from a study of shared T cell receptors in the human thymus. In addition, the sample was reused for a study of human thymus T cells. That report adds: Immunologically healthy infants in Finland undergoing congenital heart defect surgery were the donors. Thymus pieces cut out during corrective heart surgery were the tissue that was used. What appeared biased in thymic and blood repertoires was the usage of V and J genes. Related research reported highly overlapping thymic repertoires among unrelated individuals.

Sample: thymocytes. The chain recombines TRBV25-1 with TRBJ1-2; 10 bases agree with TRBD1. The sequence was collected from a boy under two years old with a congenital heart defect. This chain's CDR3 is CASSEWGTGDGYTF. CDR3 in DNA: TGTGCCAGCAGTGAATGGGGGACAGGGGACGGCTACACCTTC.